The clone carrying this TCR beta chain was observed a few times. The data were obtained in a study of T cells in Graves' hyperthyroidism and ophthalmopathy. Amplification targeted TCR beta CDR3 regions from RNA transcripts. In the first-round RT-PCR of the TCR CDR3, the HTBI primer set was used. TCRdb reprocessed the multiplex PCR reads with MiXCR, giving one entry per CDR3 protein. This table holds roughly 350,000 distinct CDR3 sequences, 13% to 15% found once. Germline trimming cut 5 bases from V and 5 bases from J; bases unmatched to any gene: 5. Germline V gives CDR1 LNHNV, CDR2 YYDKDF (reference sequence). This CDR3 spans 14 amino acids.

Material for sequencing was blood. The TCR was taken from a woman in her 30s with Graves' ophthalmopathy. This chain joins TRBV15 and TRBJ2-5, with 10 bases matching TRBD1. For the CDR3, the DNA is TGTGCCACCAGCTTTGACAGGGGGCGGGAGACCCAGTACTTC. Amino acid sequence: CATSFDRGRETQYF.